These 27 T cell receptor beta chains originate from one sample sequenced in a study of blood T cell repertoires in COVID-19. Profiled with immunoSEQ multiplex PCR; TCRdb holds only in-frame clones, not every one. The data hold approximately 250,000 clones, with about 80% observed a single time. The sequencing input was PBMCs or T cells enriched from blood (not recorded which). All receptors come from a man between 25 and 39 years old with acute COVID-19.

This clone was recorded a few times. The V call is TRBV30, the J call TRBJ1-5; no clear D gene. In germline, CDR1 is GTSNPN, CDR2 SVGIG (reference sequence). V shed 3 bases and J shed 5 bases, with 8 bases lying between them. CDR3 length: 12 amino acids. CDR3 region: CAWRGQDQPQHF. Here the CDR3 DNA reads TGTGCCTGGAGAGGCCAGGATCAGCCCCAGCATTTT.

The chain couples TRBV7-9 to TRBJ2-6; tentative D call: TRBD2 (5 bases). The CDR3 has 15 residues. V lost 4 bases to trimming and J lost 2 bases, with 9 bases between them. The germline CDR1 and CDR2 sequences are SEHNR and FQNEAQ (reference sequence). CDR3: CASSYGEPGANVLTF. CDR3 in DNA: TGTGCCAGCAGCTACGGGGAACCTGGGGCCAACGTCCTGACTTTC.

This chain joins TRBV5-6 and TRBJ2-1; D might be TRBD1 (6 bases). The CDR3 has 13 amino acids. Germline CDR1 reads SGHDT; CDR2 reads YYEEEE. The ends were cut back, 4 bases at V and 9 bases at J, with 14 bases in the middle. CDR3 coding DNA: TGTGCCAGCAGCCAACTTAGGGGGACTGAGCAGTTCTTC. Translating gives CASSQLRGTEQFF.

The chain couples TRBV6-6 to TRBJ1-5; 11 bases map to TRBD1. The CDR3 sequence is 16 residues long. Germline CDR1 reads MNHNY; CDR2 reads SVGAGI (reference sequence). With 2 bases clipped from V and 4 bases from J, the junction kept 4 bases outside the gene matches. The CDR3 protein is CASSYPDRGRNQPQHF. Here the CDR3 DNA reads TGTGCCAGCAGTTACCCGGACAGGGGGCGGAATCAGCCCCAGCATTTT.

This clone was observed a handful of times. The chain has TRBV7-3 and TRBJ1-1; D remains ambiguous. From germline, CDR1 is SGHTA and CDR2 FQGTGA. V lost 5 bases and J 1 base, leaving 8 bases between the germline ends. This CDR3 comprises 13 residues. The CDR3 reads CASSPQANTEAFF. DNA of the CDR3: TGTGCCAGCAGCCCCCAGGCGAACACTGAAGCTTTCTTT.

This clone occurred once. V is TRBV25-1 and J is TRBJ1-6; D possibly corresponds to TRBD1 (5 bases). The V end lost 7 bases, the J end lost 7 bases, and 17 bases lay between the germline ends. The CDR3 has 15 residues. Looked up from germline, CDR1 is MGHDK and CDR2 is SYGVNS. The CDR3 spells CASTLDGSGNSPLHF. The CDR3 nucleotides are TGTGCCAGCACCTTGGACGGTTCAGGGAATTCACCCCTCCACTTT.

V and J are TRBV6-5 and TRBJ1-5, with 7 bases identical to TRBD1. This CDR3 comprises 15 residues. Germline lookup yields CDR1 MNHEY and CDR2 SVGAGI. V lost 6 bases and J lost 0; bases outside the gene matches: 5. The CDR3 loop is CASRLTGYSNQPQHF. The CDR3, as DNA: TGTGCCAGCAGATTGACAGGGTATAGCAATCAGCCCCAGCATTTT.

The CDR3 loop is CSADRGPYNEQFF. The CDR3 nucleotides read TGCAGCGCAGACAGGGGCCCCTACAATGAGCAGTTCTTC. The chain has TRBV29-1 and TRBJ2-1, with TRBD1 matching over 8 bases. The CDR3 has 13 amino acids. V was clipped by 7 bases and J by 2 bases; unmatched bases: 4. Germline V gene sequence: CDR1 SQVTM, CDR2 ANQGSEA.

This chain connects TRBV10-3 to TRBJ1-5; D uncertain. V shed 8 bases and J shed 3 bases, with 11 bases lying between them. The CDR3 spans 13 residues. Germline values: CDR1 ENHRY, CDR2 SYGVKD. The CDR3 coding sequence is TGTGCCATCCAAAACTCCAACAATCAGCCCCAGCATTTT. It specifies CAIQNSNNQPQHF.

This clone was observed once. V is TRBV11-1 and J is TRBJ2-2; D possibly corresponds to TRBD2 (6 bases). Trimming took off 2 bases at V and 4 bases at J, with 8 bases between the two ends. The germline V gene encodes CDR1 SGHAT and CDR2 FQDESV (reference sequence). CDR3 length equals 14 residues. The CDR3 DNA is TGTGCCAGCAGCTTAAAGGGAGGCACCGGGGAGCTGTTTTTT. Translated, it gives CASSLKGGTGELFF.

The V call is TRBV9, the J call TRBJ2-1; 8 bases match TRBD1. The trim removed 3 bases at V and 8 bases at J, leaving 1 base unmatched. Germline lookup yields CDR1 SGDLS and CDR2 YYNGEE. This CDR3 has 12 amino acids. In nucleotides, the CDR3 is TGTGCCAGCAGCGGACAGGGGTATGAGCAGTTCTTC. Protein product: CASSGQGYEQFF.

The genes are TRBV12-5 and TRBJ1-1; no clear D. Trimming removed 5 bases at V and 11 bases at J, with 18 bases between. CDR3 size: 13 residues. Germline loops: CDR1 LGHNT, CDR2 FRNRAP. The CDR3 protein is CASGEYPNLRAFF. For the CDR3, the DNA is TGTGCTAGTGGTGAGTACCCGAATCTTCGGGCTTTCTTT.

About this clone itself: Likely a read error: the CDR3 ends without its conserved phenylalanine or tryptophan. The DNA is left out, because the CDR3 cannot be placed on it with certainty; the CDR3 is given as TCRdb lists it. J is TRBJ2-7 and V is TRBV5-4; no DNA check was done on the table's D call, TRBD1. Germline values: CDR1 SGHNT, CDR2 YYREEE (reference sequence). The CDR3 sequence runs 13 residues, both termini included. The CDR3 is CASSGGTGQGLGL.

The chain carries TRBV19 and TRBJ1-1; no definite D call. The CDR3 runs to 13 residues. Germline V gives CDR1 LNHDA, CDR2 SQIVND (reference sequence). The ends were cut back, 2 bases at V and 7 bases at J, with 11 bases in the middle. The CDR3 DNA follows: TGTGCCAGTAGTATATTCGTTGGGAGTGAAGCTTTCTTT. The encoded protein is CASSIFVGSEAFF.

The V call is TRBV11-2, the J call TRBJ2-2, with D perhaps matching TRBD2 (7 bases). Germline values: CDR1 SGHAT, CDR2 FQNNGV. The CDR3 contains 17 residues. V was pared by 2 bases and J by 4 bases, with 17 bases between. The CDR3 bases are TGTGCCAGCAGCTTATGGCGGGGGCGGGAGACCACCGGGGAGCTGTTTTTT. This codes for CASSLWRGRETTGELFF.

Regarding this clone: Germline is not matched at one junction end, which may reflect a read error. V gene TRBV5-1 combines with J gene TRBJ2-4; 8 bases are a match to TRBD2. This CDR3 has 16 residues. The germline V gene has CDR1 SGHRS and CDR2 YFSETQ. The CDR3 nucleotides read TGTGCCAGCAGCTTGGTCCGCGGGGGGGCCAAAAACATTCAGTACTTC. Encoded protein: CASSLVRGGAKNIQYF.

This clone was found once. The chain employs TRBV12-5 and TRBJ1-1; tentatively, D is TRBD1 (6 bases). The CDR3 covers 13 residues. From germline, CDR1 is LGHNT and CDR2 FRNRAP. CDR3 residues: CPKRGNMNTEAFF. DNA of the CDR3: TGTCCTAAAAGGGGGAACATGAACACTGAAGCTTTCTTT.

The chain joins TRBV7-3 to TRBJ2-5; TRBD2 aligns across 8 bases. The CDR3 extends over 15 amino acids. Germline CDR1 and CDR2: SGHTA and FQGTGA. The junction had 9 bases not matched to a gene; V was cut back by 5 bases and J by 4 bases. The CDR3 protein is CASSLDPREGETQYF. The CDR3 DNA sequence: TGTGCCAGCAGCCTCGACCCCCGGGAGGGAGAGACCCAGTACTTC.

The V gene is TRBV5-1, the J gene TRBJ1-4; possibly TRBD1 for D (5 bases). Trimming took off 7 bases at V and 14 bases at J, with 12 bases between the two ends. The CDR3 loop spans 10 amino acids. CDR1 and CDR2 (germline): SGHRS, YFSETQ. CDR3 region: CASPRTRLFF. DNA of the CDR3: TGCGCCAGCCCTAGGACACGGCTGTTTTTT.

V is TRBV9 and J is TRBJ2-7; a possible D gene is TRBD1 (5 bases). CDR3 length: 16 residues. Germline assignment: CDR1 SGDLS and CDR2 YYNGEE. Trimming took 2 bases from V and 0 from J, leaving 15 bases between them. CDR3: CASSVAARQGSYEQYV. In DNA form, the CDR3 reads TGTGCCAGCAGCGTGGCAGCCAGGCAGGGCTCCTACGAGCAGTACGTC.

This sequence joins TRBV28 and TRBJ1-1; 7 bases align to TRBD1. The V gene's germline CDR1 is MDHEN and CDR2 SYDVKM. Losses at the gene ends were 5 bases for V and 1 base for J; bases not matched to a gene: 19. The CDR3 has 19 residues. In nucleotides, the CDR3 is TGTGCCAGCAGTCTATCTTGGCCATTGAGACAGGGCCCGAACACTGAAGCTTTCTTT. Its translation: CASSLSWPLRQGPNTEAFF.

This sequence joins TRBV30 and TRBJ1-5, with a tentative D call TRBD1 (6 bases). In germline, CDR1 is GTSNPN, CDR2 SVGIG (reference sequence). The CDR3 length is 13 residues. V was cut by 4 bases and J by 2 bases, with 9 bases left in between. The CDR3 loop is CAWKAGGNQPQHF. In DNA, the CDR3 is TGTGCCTGGAAGGCAGGGGGCAATCAGCCCCAGCATTTT. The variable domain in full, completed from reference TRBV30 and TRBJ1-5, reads SQTIHQWPATLVQPVGSPLSLECTVEGTSNPNLYWYRQAAGRGLQLLFYSVGIGQISSEVPQNLSASRPQDRQFILSSKKLLLSDSGFYLCAWKAGGNQPQHFGDGTRLSIL.

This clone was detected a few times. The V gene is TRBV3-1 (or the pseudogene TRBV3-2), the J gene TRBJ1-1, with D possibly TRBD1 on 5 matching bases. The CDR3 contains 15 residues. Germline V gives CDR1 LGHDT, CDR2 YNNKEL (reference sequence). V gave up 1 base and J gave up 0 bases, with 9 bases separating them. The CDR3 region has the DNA TGTGCCAGCAGCCAAGCGACGACAGTGAACACTGAAGCTTTCTTT. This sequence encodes CASSQATTVNTEAFF.

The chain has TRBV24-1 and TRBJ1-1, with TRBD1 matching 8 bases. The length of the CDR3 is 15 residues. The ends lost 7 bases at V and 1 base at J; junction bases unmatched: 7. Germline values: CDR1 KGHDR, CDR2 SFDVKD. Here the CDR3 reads CATSDTGTGNTEAFF. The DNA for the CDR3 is TGTGCCACCAGCGACACCGGGACAGGGAACACTGAAGCTTTCTTT.

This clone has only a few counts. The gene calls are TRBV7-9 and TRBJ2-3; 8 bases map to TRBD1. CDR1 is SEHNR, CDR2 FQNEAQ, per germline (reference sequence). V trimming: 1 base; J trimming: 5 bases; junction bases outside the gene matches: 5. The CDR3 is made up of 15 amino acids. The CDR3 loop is CASSLGTGQGDTQYF. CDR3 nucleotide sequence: TGTGCCAGCAGCTTAGGGACAGGGCAAGGAGATACGCAGTATTTT.

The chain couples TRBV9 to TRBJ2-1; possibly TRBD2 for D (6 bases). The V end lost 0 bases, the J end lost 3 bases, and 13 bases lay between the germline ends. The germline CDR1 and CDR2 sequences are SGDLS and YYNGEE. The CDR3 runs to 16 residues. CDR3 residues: CASSVAARGDYNEQFF. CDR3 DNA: TGTGCCAGCAGCGTAGCGGCGCGGGGAGACTACAATGAGCAGTTCTTC.

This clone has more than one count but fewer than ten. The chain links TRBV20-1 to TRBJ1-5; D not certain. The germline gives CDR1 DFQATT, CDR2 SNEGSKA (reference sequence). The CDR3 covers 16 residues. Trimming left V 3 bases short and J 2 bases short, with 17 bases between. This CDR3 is CSASRAGGWGNQPQHF. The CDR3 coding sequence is TGCAGTGCTAGTCGCGCAGGTGGCTGGGGCAATCAGCCCCAGCATTTT.